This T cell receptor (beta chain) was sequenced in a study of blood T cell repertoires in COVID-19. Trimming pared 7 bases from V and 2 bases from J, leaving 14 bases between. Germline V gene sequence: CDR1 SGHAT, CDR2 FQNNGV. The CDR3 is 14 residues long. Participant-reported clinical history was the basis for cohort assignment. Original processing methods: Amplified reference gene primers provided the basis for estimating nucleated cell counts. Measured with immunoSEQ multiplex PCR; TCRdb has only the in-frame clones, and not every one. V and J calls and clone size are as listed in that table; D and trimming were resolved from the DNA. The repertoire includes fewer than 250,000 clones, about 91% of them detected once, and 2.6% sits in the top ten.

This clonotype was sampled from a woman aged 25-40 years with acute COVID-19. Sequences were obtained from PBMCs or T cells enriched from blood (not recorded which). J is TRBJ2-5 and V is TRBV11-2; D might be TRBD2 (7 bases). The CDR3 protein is CASNGGRSQETQYF. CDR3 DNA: TGTGCCAGCAACGGGGGGCGCTCACAAGAGACCCAGTACTTC.